These 20 T cell receptor beta chains originate from one sample sequenced in a study of T-cell memory formation after mild COVID-19 (dated by TCRdb to 2020 to 2022). The protocol used for the library was 5' RACE. Sequencing took place on an Illumina NovaSeq 6000. TCRdb trimmed the raw reads at Q25, called clones with MiXCR and kept productive beta chains. When rows share a CDR3 protein, they turn into one entry using the most common DNA and genes. For this sample there are hundreds of thousands of distinct CDR3 sequences; just over 20% appear just once. About 12% of the sample goes to the ten largest clones. Material: PBMCs or a T cell subset sorted from them (not recorded which). The receptors derive from an adult woman who had mild COVID-19 (a few samples of this study predate the infection). The sample titles of this study are shuffled in the database, so cell type and time point are left out; the donor was told from shared clones.

CDR3 DNA sequence: TGCGCCAGCAGGAGGCCTAGCTCCTACGAGCAGTACTTC. Its translation is CASRRPSSYEQYF. V and J are TRBV5-1 and TRBJ2-7; no reliable D call. This CDR3 contains 13 residues. Trimming cost V 5 bases and J 0 bases, with 9 bases left between them. Germline V lookup: CDR1 SGHRS, CDR2 YFSETQ.

The rearrangement links TRBV10-3 to TRBJ1-2; D remains unclear. Germline CDR1 is ENHRY and CDR2 is SYGVKD. The CDR3 totals 15 residues. The ends were cut back, 7 bases at V and 0 bases at J, with 15 bases in the middle. CDR3 loop: CAITKTGSANYGYTF. CDR3 DNA: TGTGCCATCACTAAAACGGGATCGGCTAACTATGGCTACACCTTC.

In this sample, this clonotype turned up a few times. The chain employs TRBV5-1 and TRBJ2-1; TRBD2 matches at 8 bases. After removal of 2 bases from V and 6 bases from J, the junction contained 7 bases not matched to a gene. Germline CDR1 reads SGHRS; CDR2 reads YFSETQ. This CDR3 is built from 15 residues. The CDR3 sequence is CASSFLAGSPNEQFF. CDR3 bases: TGCGCCAGCAGCTTTCTAGCGGGCTCTCCCAATGAGCAGTTCTTC.

The chain has TRBV30 and TRBJ2-3; D possibly corresponds to TRBD1 (5 bases). V was shortened by 0 bases and J by 4 bases, with 17 bases between the two germline ends. This CDR3 region has 16 residues. Per the germline V gene, CDR1 is GTSNPN and CDR2 is SVGIG (reference sequence). The DNA of the CDR3 is TGTGCCTGGAGTGTACAGGTTCGCATACGCGCAGATACGCAGTATTTT. It codes for CAWSVQVRIRADTQYF.

This clonotype was detected only a few times. This rearrangement joins TRBV15 to TRBJ2-7; D possibly matches TRBD1 or TRBD2 (5 bases each). Looked up from germline, CDR1 is LNHNV and CDR2 is YYDKDF (reference sequence). The CDR3 runs to 14 residues. V gave up 0 bases and J gave up 5 bases, with 11 bases separating them. The CDR3 nucleotides are TGTGCCACCAGCAGAGATCTGGGGGTCCACGAGCAGTACTTC. Translation: CATSRDLGVHEQYF.

The chain combines TRBV7-2 with TRBJ2-3; 16 positions match TRBD2. With V trimmed by 3 bases and J by 2 bases, 5 bases remained unmatched. The CDR3 totals 18 residues. Germline V CDR1 and CDR2: SGHTA, FQGNSA. The CDR3 region has the DNA TGTGCCAGCAGCTTGGGACTAGCGGGAGGGCCCTTCACAGATACGCAGTATTTT. Its protein is CASSLGLAGGPFTDTQYF. The whole variable domain, filled in from reference TRBV7-2 and TRBJ2-3, reads GAGVSQSPSNKVTEKGKDVELRCDPISGHTALYWYRQSLGQGLEFLIYFQGNSAPDKSGLPSDRFSAERTGGSVSTLTIQRTQQEDSAVYLCASSLGLAGGPFTDTQYFGPGTRLTVL.

The chain links TRBV29-1 to TRBJ1-1; 11 bases map to TRBD1. The V and J ends lost 7 bases and 7 bases, in that order; junction bases with no gene match: 2. The CDR3 runs to 11 residues. The germline V gene has CDR1 SQVTM and CDR2 ANQGSEA. CDR3 sequence reads: CSGGTGGEAFF. The CDR3 bases are TGCAGCGGCGGGACAGGGGGTGAAGCTTTCTTT.

This clonotype was detected only a few times. The rearrangement links TRBV7-6 to TRBJ2-1, with 7 nucleotides matching TRBD1. CDR1 and CDR2 from the germline V gene are SGHVS and FNYEAQ. This CDR3 has 18 residues. Trimming took 4 bases from V and 6 from J; bases not matched to a gene: 18. CDR3 sequence: CASSSNSRDSPRGNEQFF. The CDR3 nucleotides read TGTGCCAGCAGCTCGAACTCCCGGGACAGCCCGAGGGGCAATGAGCAGTTCTTC.

This clonotype has just a few counts. The chain employs TRBV10-2 and TRBJ1-2, with TRBD1 matching 8 bases. V shed 6 bases and J 4 bases; nucleotides not matched to a gene: 10. The germline V gene has CDR1 WSHSY and CDR2 SAAADI. This CDR3 is built from 15 residues. This chain's CDR3 is CASSNGQGGVYGYTF. In nucleotides, the CDR3 is TGCGCCAGCAGCAACGGACAGGGTGGAGTCTATGGCTACACCTTC.

The chain has TRBV5-1 and TRBJ1-2; no reliable D call. The CDR3 covers 13 residues. V gave up 4 bases and J gave up 5 bases, with 12 bases separating them. Germline loops: CDR1 SGHRS, CDR2 YFSETQ. Here the CDR3 DNA reads TGCGCCAGCAGCGCAGGAAGGAATTATGGCTACACCTTC. This gives the protein CASSAGRNYGYTF.

This clonotype was picked up a small number of times. The V call is TRBV24-1, the J call TRBJ2-2; D gene ambiguous. CDR3 size: 12 residues. With 8 bases removed from V and 6 bases from J, the gap between germline ends came to 9 bases. Germline values: CDR1 KGHDR, CDR2 SFDVKD. The CDR3 sequence: CATTDGPGELFF. CDR3 sequence (DNA): TGTGCCACCACAGACGGACCCGGGGAGCTGTTTTTT.

This clonotype was observed a few times. This sequence joins TRBV4-1 and TRBJ2-2; D call uncertain. Trimming took 4 bases from V and 2 from J, leaving 5 bases between them. The germline gives CDR1 MGHRA, CDR2 YSYEKL. The CDR3 sequence is 13 residues long. CDR3 amino acids: CASSRYNTGELFF. The CDR3 bases are TGCGCCAGCAGCCGATACAACACCGGGGAGCTGTTTTTT.

The genes are TRBV12-3 or TRBV12-4 and TRBJ2-2, with 8 bases fitting TRBD2. V dropped 3 bases and J dropped 5; count of bases not matched to a gene: 8. CDR3 length equals 16 residues. The CDR3 spells CASSFFTSGRTGELFF. The DNA of the CDR3 is TGTGCCAGCAGTTTTTTCACTAGCGGACGGACCGGGGAGCTGTTTTTT.

V and J are TRBV6-2 or TRBV6-3 and TRBJ2-2; 10 nucleotides agree with TRBD2. Germline V lookup: CDR1 MNHEY, CDR2 SVGEGT. With V trimmed by 2 bases and J by 6 bases, 15 bases remained unmatched. This CDR3 is 19 amino acids long. The CDR3 sequence is CASSYMISSGRQGAGELFF. The CDR3 bases are TGTGCCAGCAGTTACATGATCTCTAGCGGGAGACAGGGTGCCGGGGAGCTGTTTTTT.

This clonotype was recorded a few times. The chain combines TRBV12-3 or TRBV12-4 with TRBJ2-5; 11 bases agree with TRBD2. The J segment lost 3 bases and the V segment lost 7 bases, leaving 19 bases of the junction unmatched. The length of the CDR3 is 19 residues. The CDR3 region is CASTLAGLAASGRKETQYF. CDR3 sequence (DNA): TGTGCCAGCACCCTAGCGGGGTTAGCTGCTAGCGGGAGGAAAGAGACCCAGTACTTC.

This clonotype was observed a handful of times. The chain links TRBV18 to TRBJ2-3; no reliable D call. The CDR3 spans 12 residues. Germline lookup yields CDR1 KGHSH and CDR2 LQKENI. V was cut by 3 bases and J by 5 bases, with 6 bases left in between. The CDR3 sequence is CASSPPGDTQYF. The DNA for the CDR3 is TGTGCCAGCTCACCTCCCGGAGATACGCAGTATTTT.

This chain uses TRBV24-1 with TRBJ2-2; D is perhaps TRBD1 (5 bases). The CDR3 is 15 residues long. Germline-derived CDR1 and CDR2 are KGHDR and SFDVKD. V was trimmed by 5 bases and J by 1 base, leaving 10 bases between them. Here the CDR3 reads CATSVRTLNTGELFF. The CDR3 bases are TGTGCCACCAGTGTTCGGACATTGAACACCGGGGAGCTGTTTTTT.

By its share, this clonotype is medium-sized. CDR3 DNA: TGTGCCAGCAGCTTTTGGGGTAGCACAGATACGCAGTATTTT. Translated, it gives CASSFWGSTDTQYF. The chain employs TRBV7-2 and TRBJ2-3; D gene unclear. This CDR3 comprises 14 residues. Trimming shortened V by 3 bases and J by 0 bases, and 7 bases separated the two germline ends. Germline CDR1 SGHTA, CDR2 FQGNSA.

A few counts support this clonotype. The genes are TRBV20-1 and TRBJ2-5; 9 nucleotides align to TRBD1. This CDR3 region has 14 residues. Per the germline V gene, CDR1 is DFQATT and CDR2 is SNEGSKA (reference sequence). The ends lost 6 bases at V and 5 bases at J; junction bases unmatched: 10. The CDR3 reads CSAGGQGVLETQYF. The CDR3 nucleotides read TGCAGTGCCGGGGGACAGGGAGTTTTGGAGACCCAGTACTTC.

This clonotype was detected a few times. The chain links TRBV20-1 to TRBJ2-7, with 9 bases lining up with TRBD1. The CDR3 spans 14 residues. CDR1 is DFQATT, CDR2 SNEGSKA, per germline (reference sequence). V was pared by 1 base and J by 3 bases, with 4 bases of the junction left unmatched. The CDR3 reads CSARVNRGLYEQYF. Written as DNA, the CDR3 is TGCAGTGCTAGAGTAAACAGGGGGCTCTACGAGCAGTACTTC.